This T cell receptor (beta chain) was sequenced in a study of cytomegalovirus exposure and HLA in healthy donors. In this sample, this clone turned up a few times. Its antigen is not known. Both 60 Vbeta primers and 13 Jbeta primers went into the PCR. Assay used: immunoSEQ multiplex PCR; TCRdb lists only in-frame clones, some missing. The sample lists roughly 160,000 clones; more than 60% were seen once. The study, taken as a whole, reports: Most of the TCR beta V segments (in an earlier analysis) were productive either about 87% or about 30% of the time.

Healthy bone marrow donors made up the cohort. V was clipped by 5 bases and J by 5 bases, with 15 bases between them. Germline CDR1 and CDR2: MNHEY and SVGAGI. The CDR3 length is 15 residues. The TCR comes from a woman aged 50 to 60 in good health and CMV-seropositive. The chain carries TRBV6-5 and TRBJ2-2; perhaps TRBD2 as D (5 bases). Sequenced input: PBMCs. CDR3 coding DNA: TGTGCCAGCAGTCCTGGGAGACGCGGGACCGGGGAGCTGTTTTTT. Translated, it gives CASSPGRRGTGELFF.